The clone carrying this T cell receptor beta chain came up once. What it binds is not known. The V and J ends lost 3 bases and 2 bases respectively, with 11 bases between them. In germline, CDR1 is LNHDA, CDR2 SQIVND (reference sequence). This CDR3 is 16 amino acids long. The sample originates from a study of cytomegalovirus exposure and HLA in healthy donors. Healthy donors of bone marrow made up the group. General observations from the study: A later analysis found TCR association rates differed by HLA locus, highest for DRB1 and lowest for HLA-C. A later analysis linked a missense variant in DCLRE1C to the trimming of TCR beta V and J genes.

This PCR relied on a set of 60 Vbeta primers and 13 Jbeta primers. Produced via immunoSEQ multiplex PCR; TCRdb's table is partial and in-frame only. There are 73,000 or so clones in the sample; about 80% occur only once, and around 6.3% lies in the top ten. The source is a man aged 45-65 years in good health and CMV-seronegative. The rearrangement links TRBV19 to TRBJ2-6, with D tentatively TRBD2 (6 bases). The sequencing sample was made of PBMCs. The CDR3 DNA sequence: TGTGCCAGTAGTATCTTCTCGGGGGCTGGGGCCAACGTCCTGACTTTC. Its protein is CASSIFSGAGANVLTF. Filled out from reference TRBV19 and TRBJ2-6, the complete variable domain reads DGGITQSPKYLFRKEGQNVTLSCEQNLNHDAMYWYRQDPGQGLRLIYYSQIVNDFQKGDIAEGYSVSREKKESFPLTVTSAQKNPTAFYLCASSIFSGAGANVLTFGAGSRLTVL.